The source of this T cell receptor beta chain is a study of blood T cell repertoires in COVID-19. Across the study: There were acute and convalescent COVID-19 samples, and they came from the United States, Italy and Spain. Nucleic acid was either cDNA or gDNA, and it came from T cells, B-cell-depleted T cells, or PBMCs.

This CDR3 comprises 14 residues. V was clipped by 5 bases and J by 0 bases, with 11 bases between them. The germline gives CDR1 LGHNA, CDR2 YNFKEQ. This table comes from immunoSEQ multiplex PCR, and its TCRdb copy is limited to in-frame clones, with some not included. The table has some 98,000 clones, 75% to 90% seen once. The sequencing sample was made of peripheral blood. This receptor was identified in a human donor in a cohort sampled during active COVID-19. The chain has TRBV4-2 and TRBJ2-7, with D possibly being TRBD2 (6 bases). The CDR3 coding sequence is TGTGCCAGCAGCTACCGGGACTTCTCCTACGAGCAGTACTTC. Its translation is CASSYRDFSYEQYF.